One sample yielded the 12 T cell receptor beta chains listed below, sequenced in a study of blood T cell repertoires in COVID-19 (dated by TCRdb to the early 2020s). Receptor amplification or capture employed the immunoSEQ multiplex PCR assay. TCRdb took this table from immuneACCESS and kept in-frame rearrangements with V and J called. Such tables lack part of the clones; where checked against another copy, unresolved V genes explain under half of the gap, and the rest is unexplained. This sample is represented by approximately 77,000 clones; over 85% of them were singletons. The top ten clonotypes cover under 6% of the sample. The sample comprised peripheral blood. These receptors all come from a man over 45 with active COVID-19.

The chain couples TRBV9 to TRBJ1-5, with D possibly being TRBD1 (6 bases). Germline values: CDR1 SGDLS, CDR2 YYNGEE. The CDR3 loop spans 15 amino acids. V dropped 3 bases and J dropped 2 bases, with 12 bases sitting between them. In DNA, the CDR3 is TGTGCCAGCAGCGGGGCAGGGGTGGGCAATCAGCCCCAGCATTTT. This translates into CASSGAGVGNQPQHF.

The genes are TRBV7-2 and TRBJ2-3; possibly TRBD2 for D (6 bases). The V end was cut by 5 bases, the J end by 1 base, with 10 bases between. This CDR3 is 14 amino acids long. Germline V gene lookup returns CDR1 SGHTA and CDR2 FQGNSA. In DNA form, the CDR3 reads TGTGCCAGCAGCAAGGGACTCGGCACAGATACGCAGTATTTT. Its protein is CASSKGLGTDTQYF.

The chain has TRBV5-4 and TRBJ2-1; 7 bases are a match to TRBD2. This CDR3 is 14 amino acids long. V gave up 4 bases and J gave up 6 bases; unmatched junction bases: 7. Germline V gene data show CDR1 as SGHNT and CDR2 as YYREEE (reference sequence). CDR3 nucleotides: TGTGCCAGCAGCACTAGGACGGGGGGCAATGAGCAGTTCTTC. The encoded protein is CASSTRTGGNEQFF.

The V and J genes are TRBV7-9 and TRBJ1-1; 8 nucleotides agree with TRBD1. The V and J ends lost 5 bases and 11 bases, in that order; junction bases with no gene match: 7. This CDR3 has 12 amino acids. The V gene's germline CDR1 is SEHNR and CDR2 FQNEAQ (reference sequence). CDR3 coding DNA: TGTGCCAGCAGCCCCCGACAGGGGTTGGCTTTCTTT. Its translation is CASSPRQGLAFF.

V gene TRBV6-2 or TRBV6-3 combines with J gene TRBJ1-1; the D is unclear. V gave up 6 bases and J gave up 9 bases, with 17 bases separating them. Germline V gene data show CDR1 as MNHEY and CDR2 as SVGEGT. The length of the CDR3 is 13 residues. The CDR3 reads CASSPSKLRKAFF. DNA of the CDR3: TGTGCCAGCAGCCCAAGCAAACTGCGAAAAGCTTTCTTT.

V and J are TRBV4-2 and TRBJ2-1, with 9 bases lining up with TRBD2. The trim removed 0 bases at V and 7 bases at J, leaving 13 bases unmatched. The CDR3 sequence is 18 residues long. Per germline, CDR1 LGHNA and CDR2 YNFKEQ. CDR3 amino acids: CASSQDNGGGARGNEQFF. The CDR3 bases are TGTGCCAGCAGCCAAGATAACGGCGGGGGGGCCCGGGGTAATGAGCAGTTCTTC.

The rearrangement links TRBV24-1 to TRBJ2-2; possibly TRBD1 for D (6 bases). CDR3 length: 16 amino acids. Germline V lookup: CDR1 KGHDR, CDR2 SFDVKD. V shed 0 bases and J shed 5 bases, with 12 bases lying between them. CDR3: CATSDLGGRMTGELFF. DNA for the CDR3: TGTGCCACCAGTGATTTGGGGGGCAGAATGACCGGGGAGCTGTTTTTT.

The chain links TRBV11-3 to TRBJ2-1; 8 bases fit TRBD2. Unmatched junction bases numbered 4, after V lost 6 bases and J lost 3 bases. Germline loops: CDR1 SGHNT, CDR2 YENEEA. This CDR3 has 14 amino acids. CDR3 in amino acids: CASRAAGGYNEQFF. CDR3 DNA: TGTGCCAGCAGGGCGGCGGGAGGCTACAATGAGCAGTTCTTC.

The rearrangement joins TRBV7-2 to TRBJ2-1; D gene uncertain. CDR3 length: 15 amino acids. Germline V gives CDR1 SGHTA, CDR2 FQGNSA. Between the trimmed V and J ends, which lost 1 base and 5 bases, there was a span of 12 bases. This chain's CDR3 is CASSLVATLHNEQFF. CDR3 bases: TGTGCCAGCAGCTTAGTGGCGACACTCCACAATGAGCAGTTCTTC.

The gene calls are TRBV2 and TRBJ1-2, with D perhaps matching TRBD1 (5 bases). V was trimmed by 5 bases and J by 1 base, leaving 11 bases between them. The CDR3 runs to 14 residues. Germline CDR1 reads SNHLY; CDR2 reads FYNNEI. The CDR3 DNA sequence: TGTGCCAGCAGTCACAGGTCCCTTAACTATGGCTACACCTTC. This translates into CASSHRSLNYGYTF.

This chain joins TRBV10-3 and TRBJ1-4; 7 positions agree with TRBD1. Germline CDR1 is ENHRY and CDR2 is SYGVKD. This CDR3 contains 15 residues. V gave up 6 bases and J gave up 1 base; unmatched junction bases: 5. In DNA form, the CDR3 reads TGTGCCATCAGCCAGCACAGGGGAACTAATGAAAAACTGTTTTTT. The encoded protein is CAISQHRGTNEKLFF.

The chain recombines TRBV6-6 with TRBJ1-2, with D tentatively TRBD1 (5 bases). The CDR3 is made up of 14 amino acids. Trimming pared 2 bases from V and 9 bases from J, leaving 16 bases between. From germline, CDR1 is MNHNY and CDR2 SVGAGI (reference sequence). The CDR3 nucleotides read TGTGCCAGCAGTTACGAGGGGACTCCCGTTAGCTACACCTTC. As protein: CASSYEGTPVSYTF.